These T cell receptor beta chains were read from a single sample in a study of blood T cell repertoires in COVID-19. TCRdb's copy holds only in-frame clones and misses some; the assay was immunoSEQ multiplex PCR. The sample consists of roughly 58,000 clones, roughly 80% of them appearing once. The material sequenced was peripheral blood. The source is a man aged 70-80 years with active COVID-19. Each CDR3 is given with its conserved first and last residue. The order of the fields is J gene, V gene, clone size, D gene, CDR3 DNA, CDR3 protein. The D gene is left open where the match is weak. Where a row states a size, it is once, few, many or the class of an expanded clone; other rows omit it.

>TRBJ2-1|TRBV4-1|once|.
TGCGCCAGCAGCTACCGACCCGACACCCTCTCATACAATGAGCAGTTCTTC
CASSYRPDTLSYNEQFF
>TRBJ1-5|TRBV5-8|.|.
TGTGCCAGCACGATGGGCAGGGGTCAGCCCCAGCATTTT
CASTMGRGQPQHF
>TRBJ1-1|TRBV7-9|.|.
TGTGCCAGCAGCTTAGGAGCAATGAACACTGAAGCTTTCTTT
CASSLGAMNTEAFF
>TRBJ2-2|TRBV5-6|.|.
TGTGCCAGCAGCTCGCTTGGGGCCACCGGGGAGCTGTTTTTT
CASSSLGATGELFF
>TRBJ1-4|TRBV7-2|.|.
TGTGCCAGCAGCTTAGGAGGGACAAGGGAAAAACTGTTTTTT
CASSLGGTREKLFF
>TRBJ2-3|TRBV6-2/TRBV6-3|.|TRBD2
TGTGCCAGCAGTTACGTTTTTAGCGGGCGGGGCACAGATACGCAGTATTTT
CASSYVFSGRGTDTQYF
>TRBJ1-6|TRBV7-3|once|TRBD1
TGTGCCAGCAGCTTTGGGGGACAGGATTCACCCCTCCACTTT
CASSFGGQDSPLHF
>TRBJ2-1|TRBV7-2|.|.
TGTGCCAGCAGCTTAGGGGCGACTAGCTCCTACAATGAGCAGTTCTTC
CASSLGATSSYNEQFF
>TRBJ1-5|TRBV29-1|.|TRBD1
TGCAGCGGAGGACAGGGGCAGGGTCAGCCCCAGCATTTT
CSGGQGQGQPQHF
>TRBJ2-1|TRBV5-4|.|TRBD1
TGTGCCAGCAGCTTGGCCGGAGGCAGGGGGTTAGCTAATGAGCAGTTCTTC
CASSLAGGRGLANEQFF
>TRBJ2-1|TRBV5-4|.|.
TGTGCCAGCAGCTTGCAGTCCGTTGGCCGTACATCTCGTGAATTCTTC
CASSLQSVGRTSREFF
>TRBJ2-3|TRBV4-2|.|.
TGTGCCAGCAGCCAAGTAGATGGCACAGATACGCAGTATTTT
CASSQVDGTDTQYF
>TRBJ2-3|TRBV2|.|.
TGTGCCAGCAGTGAATGGCTAGCAGTGGGAGATACGCAGTATTTT
CASSEWLAVGDTQYF
>TRBJ2-7|TRBV7-2|.|.
TGTGCCAGCAGCTTATTCAGGGACGAGCAGTACTTC
CASSLFRDEQYF
>TRBJ2-7|TRBV5-1|.|TRBD2
TGCGCCAGCAGCCCGGTCCTGGACAGAGCGACTAGCGGGATACTAAGGAGCTCCTACGAGCAGTACTTC
CASSPVLDRATSGILRSSYEQYF
>TRBJ2-5|TRBV10-3|.|.
TGTGCCATCAGTGCCCAGGGATCCGAAGAGACCCAGTACTTC
CAISAQGSEETQYF
>TRBJ2-7|TRBV12-1|.|.
TGTGCCAGCAGCTTAACCAGGACCTACGAGCAGTACTTC
CASSLTRTYEQYF
>TRBJ2-3|TRBV4-1|.|.
TGCGCCAGCAGCCAAGCTACAGATACGCAGTATTTT
CASSQATDTQYF
>TRBJ2-3|TRBV28|.|.
TGTGCCAGCACGGGGGTAGATACGCAGTATTTT
CASTGVDTQYF
>TRBJ2-7|TRBV4-1|many|.
TGCGCCAGCAGCGCCAGTAGCGGATACGAGCAGTACTTC
CASSASSGYEQYF
>TRBJ1-1|TRBV6-4|.|.
TGTGCCAGCAGTGGGGACATCAACACTGAAGCTTTCTTT
CASSGDINTEAFF
>TRBJ1-1|TRBV30|.|.
TGTGCCTGGAGTGTAAGGCAGGGGAATGAAGCTTTCTTT
CAWSVRQGNEAFF
>TRBJ2-7|TRBV14|.|TRBD1
TGTGCCAGCAGCCCTTCCGGGACAGGGGGATACGAGCAGTACTTC
CASSPSGTGGYEQYF
>TRBJ1-6|TRBV6-5|.|TRBD1
TGTGCCAGCAGCAAAGGGACAGGGAGCTCACCCCTCCACTTT
CASSKGTGSSPLHF
>TRBJ2-6|TRBV27|.|.
TGTGCCAGCACCCAGGGCCCCGGTGGGGCCAACGTCCTGACTTTC
CASTQGPGGANVLTF
>TRBJ2-7|TRBV19|.|TRBD2
TGTGCCAGTAGTCACACTAGCGGGAGTTACGAGCAGTACTTC
CASSHTSGSYEQYF